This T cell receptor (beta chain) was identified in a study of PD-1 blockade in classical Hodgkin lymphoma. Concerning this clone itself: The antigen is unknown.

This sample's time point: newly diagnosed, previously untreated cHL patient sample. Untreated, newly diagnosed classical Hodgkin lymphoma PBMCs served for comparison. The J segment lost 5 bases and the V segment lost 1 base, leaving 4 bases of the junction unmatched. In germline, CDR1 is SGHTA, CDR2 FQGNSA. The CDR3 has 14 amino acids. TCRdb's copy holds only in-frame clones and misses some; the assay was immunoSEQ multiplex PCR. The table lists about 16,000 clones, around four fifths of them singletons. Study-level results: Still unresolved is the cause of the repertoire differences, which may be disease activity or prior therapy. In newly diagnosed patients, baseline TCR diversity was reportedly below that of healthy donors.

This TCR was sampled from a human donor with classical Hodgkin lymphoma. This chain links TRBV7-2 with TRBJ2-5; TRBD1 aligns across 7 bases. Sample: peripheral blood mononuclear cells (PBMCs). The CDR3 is CASSLVGGAETQYF. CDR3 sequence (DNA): TGTGCCAGCAGCTTAGTAGGGGGCGCGGAGACCCAGTACTTC.